This T cell receptor (beta chain) emerged from a study of T-cell reconstitution after alpha-beta-depleted transplantation in children. This CDR3 region has 15 residues. With V trimmed by 4 bases and J by 3 bases, 8 bases remained unmatched. Germline lookup yields CDR1 SQVTM and CDR2 ANQGSEA. This clonotype was recorded many times. The TCRbeta library incorporated unique molecular identifiers. MiXCR was run by TCRdb on the PCR reads, yielding one entry per CDR3 protein. The sample gives about 360,000 distinct CDR3 sequences, about 14% of which show up once; 3.5% to 4.5% is in the top ten. This sequence was found in a human donor who donated a stem cell graft to a child with Fanconi anemia. The specimen was PBMCs, collected from the stem cell graft. The chain links TRBV29-1 to TRBJ1-4; TRBD1 matches 7 bases. The CDR3 bases are TGCAGCGTTGGGATTACAGGGGTTGCTAATGAAAAACTGTTTTTT. Translation gives CSVGITGVANEKLFF.